One and the same sample provided the 26 T cell receptor beta chains below, sequenced in a study of vaccination and CD4 T cells after COVID-19. As for treatment: roughly 11-day PBMC culture with coronavirus spike peptide pools or control peptides (ViraFEST assay). These TCRs' antigens remain unknown. An Oncomine TCR Beta short-read assay was used to sequence the DNA from cultured CD4+ T cells. Each CDR3 protein is one row after TCRdb ran MiXCR on the PCR reads. This sample yields 8,500 to 13,000 distinct CDR3 sequences, of which around 30% are seen a single time; roughly 9.2% belongs to the top ten. The material sequenced was CD4+ T cells from blood, cultured in vitro. The origin of the receptors is a human donor who had recovered from COVID-19.

The V call is TRBV15, the J call TRBJ2-7, with D perhaps matching TRBD2 (5 bases). Per germline, CDR1 LNHNV and CDR2 YYDKDF (reference sequence). The CDR3 has 13 residues. V was clipped by 5 bases and J by 3 bases, with 11 bases between them. The CDR3: CATSASTSYEQYF. CDR3 coding DNA: TGTGCCACCAGCGCATCAACTAGCTACGAGCAGTACTTC.

This clonotype was detected a few times. The chain joins TRBV20-1 to TRBJ2-1, with a possible D match to TRBD2 (6 bases). The CDR3 contains 19 residues. Trimming pared 3 bases from V and 7 bases from J, leaving 31 bases between. The germline V gene encodes CDR1 DFQATT and CDR2 SNEGSKA (reference sequence). In DNA, the CDR3 is TGCAGTGCTAGTGTAGTGGGGACTCGGTCATTGGTGGAGGGAAATGAGCAGTTCTTC. It translates to CSASVVGTRSLVEGNEQFF.

CDR3 amino acids: CSVLSARVGTEAFF. For the CDR3, the DNA is TGCAGCGTGTTGTCAGCTCGGGTAGGGACTGAAGCTTTCTTT. The chain links TRBV29-1 to TRBJ1-1, with D unclear. Trimming took off 6 bases at V and 5 bases at J, with 19 bases between the two ends. This CDR3 region has 14 residues. Germline-derived CDR1 and CDR2 are SQVTM and ANQGSEA.

This clonotype has just one count. The chain carries TRBV11-3 and TRBJ2-5; tentatively, D is TRBD2 (5 bases). The V and J ends lost 3 bases and 4 bases respectively, with 9 bases between them. The CDR3 length is 13 residues. CDR1 SGHNT and CDR2 YENEEA come from the germline V gene. DNA for the CDR3: TGTGCCAGCAGCTTTTTCGGAGGAGAGACCCAGTACTTC. Translating it yields CASSFFGGETQYF.

This clonotype was observed a handful of times. The chain uses TRBV6-1 and TRBJ1-6; 7 bases are a match to TRBD1. V lost 7 bases and J lost 9; bases outside the gene matches: 9. There are 14 residues in the CDR3. Germline CDR1 and CDR2: MNHNS and SASEGT. CDR3 residues: CASIRGTAGSPLHF. The CDR3, as DNA: TGTGCCAGCATCCGAGGGACAGCGGGTTCACCCCTCCACTTT.

The chain uses TRBV6-2 or TRBV6-3 and TRBJ2-7, with TRBD2 as a possible D gene (5 bases). Germline assignment: CDR1 MNHEY and CDR2 SVGEGT. Trimming removed 3 bases from V and 4 bases from J, with 16 bases in between. CDR3 length: 15 amino acids. The DNA for the CDR3 is TGTGCCAGCAGTTATTCGGGGTCCCAGTCTTACGAGCAGTACTTC. As protein: CASSYSGSQSYEQYF.

The rearrangement links TRBV29-1 to TRBJ2-7; D might be TRBD1 or TRBD2, each matching 5 bases. Trimming left V 7 bases short and J 6 bases short, with 16 bases between. The CDR3 is 12 residues long. Germline-derived CDR1 and CDR2 are SQVTM and ANQGSEA. The CDR3 DNA sequence: TGCAGCGGGGGGACGGGGAGAGGCGAGCAGTACTTC. As protein: CSGGTGRGEQYF.

The rearrangement joins TRBV24-1 to TRBJ2-1; 11 nucleotides line up with TRBD2. The CDR3 is made up of 16 amino acids. With V trimmed by 7 bases and J by 4 bases, 8 bases remained unmatched. The germline CDR1 and CDR2 sequences are KGHDR and SFDVKD. CDR3 region: CATSRGGTSGYNEQFF. The DNA for the CDR3 is TGTGCCACCAGCCGGGGGGGGACTAGCGGTTACAATGAGCAGTTCTTC.

The chain is built from TRBV29-1 and TRBJ2-5, with 9 bases that match TRBD1. Germline CDR1 is SQVTM and CDR2 is ANQGSEA. CDR3 length: 14 amino acids. The V and J ends lost 6 bases and 4 bases, in that order; junction bases with no gene match: 9. Here the CDR3 DNA reads TGCAGCGTCCCGGGACAGGGCTTGGGAGAGACCCAGTACTTC. Translation: CSVPGQGLGETQYF.

The chain employs TRBV4-2 and TRBJ2-3; no firm D call. The V gene lost 0 bases and the J gene lost 4 bases, with 11 bases spanning the gap. This CDR3 has 15 amino acids. The germline gives CDR1 LGHNA, CDR2 YNFKEQ. CDR3 nucleotides: TGTGCCAGCAGCCAAGAGGTGATAGCCGCAGATACGCAGTATTTT. Translating it yields CASSQEVIAADTQYF.

The chain has TRBV30 and TRBJ1-2; D unclear. The germline V gene has CDR1 GTSNPN and CDR2 SVGIG (reference sequence). Between the trimmed V and J ends, which lost 4 bases and 0 bases, there was a span of 9 bases. The CDR3 runs 13 residues. The CDR3 loop is CAWNTGANYGYTF. The CDR3 bases are TGTGCCTGGAATACCGGCGCTAACTATGGCTACACCTTC.

The chain combines TRBV20-1 with TRBJ2-3; 14 bases are a match to TRBD2. V lost 5 bases to trimming and J lost 5 bases; unmatched junction nucleotides: 6. Germline assignment: CDR1 DFQATT and CDR2 SNEGSKA (reference sequence). The CDR3 totals 15 residues. CDR3 DNA: TGCAGTGCTTCCCCCGGGACTAGCGGGAGAGATACGCAGTATTTT. Translation: CSASPGTSGRDTQYF.

In its sample, this clonotype was seen a few times. This rearrangement joins TRBV10-3 to TRBJ2-7; 7 bases are a match to TRBD1. Germline values: CDR1 ENHRY, CDR2 SYGVKD. CDR3 size: 14 residues. The ends lost 6 bases at V and 6 bases at J; junction bases unmatched: 11. DNA for the CDR3: TGTGCCATCAGGGAACGGGACAGCTCGGGCGAGCAGTACTTC. Amino acids: CAIRERDSSGEQYF.

In its sample, this clonotype was seen once. As DNA, the CDR3 is TGTGCCAGCACCCAAATGAGGCAGAAGGGGCCTGGCTACACCTTC. Its protein is CASTQMRQKGPGYTF. The chain combines TRBV11-2 with TRBJ1-2, with D possibly matching TRBD1 (5 bases). The germline V gene has CDR1 SGHAT and CDR2 FQNNGV. The CDR3 loop spans 15 amino acids. V lost 7 bases and J 7 bases, leaving 22 bases between the germline ends.

This clonotype is deemed medium-sized. V gene TRBV15 combines with J gene TRBJ1-1, with 10 bases identical to TRBD1. Germline V gene sequence: CDR1 LNHNV, CDR2 YYDKDF (reference sequence). V lost 5 bases, J lost 1 base, and 7 bases stayed unmatched. The CDR3 totals 16 residues. CDR3 DNA: TGTGCCACCAGCCGGCGACAGGGGGCATGGAACACTGAAGCTTTCTTT. The encoded protein is CATSRRQGAWNTEAFF.

This chain connects TRBV10-3 to TRBJ2-1; D ambiguous. CDR1 and CDR2 (germline): ENHRY, SYGVKD. The CDR3 runs to 13 residues. Trimming removed 3 bases from V and 0 bases from J, with 3 bases in between. The DNA of the CDR3 is TGTGCCATCAGTGAATCCTCCTACAATGAGCAGTTCTTC. Amino acids: CAISESSYNEQFF.

The chain couples TRBV20-1 to TRBJ2-3; D is perhaps TRBD1 (6 bases). Germline V lookup: CDR1 DFQATT, CDR2 SNEGSKA (reference sequence). Between the trimmed V and J ends, which lost 6 bases and 4 bases, there was a span of 20 bases. This CDR3 is 15 amino acids long. The CDR3 sequence is CSAPTGSPGADTQYF. The CDR3 DNA reads TGCAGTGCCCCCACCGGGTCCCCAGGGGCAGATACGCAGTATTTT.

This chain uses TRBV10-3 with TRBJ1-2, with D unresolved. With 0 bases removed from V and 7 bases from J, the gap between germline ends came to 12 bases. The CDR3 runs to 14 residues. Germline assignment: CDR1 ENHRY and CDR2 SYGVKD. The CDR3 bases are TGTGCCATCAGTGAGTCAACAAGAATCCGTGGCTACACCTTC. Encoded protein: CAISESTRIRGYTF.

The V call is TRBV12-3 or TRBV12-4, the J call TRBJ2-7; 11 bases map to TRBD1. V was pared by 4 bases and J by 5 bases, with 1 base of the junction left unmatched. The CDR3 has 13 amino acids. CDR3 sequence reads: CASSWTGGDEQYF. In DNA, the CDR3 is TGTGCCAGCAGTTGGACAGGGGGCGACGAGCAGTACTTC.

The chain uses TRBV7-2 and TRBJ2-7; D is possibly TRBD1 (6 bases). Germline values: CDR1 SGHTA, CDR2 FQGNSA. The CDR3 extends over 14 amino acids. V was trimmed by 8 bases and J by 2 bases, leaving 16 bases between them. Written as DNA, the CDR3 is TGTGCCAGCGCCCTCGGGAAGGGGGCCTACGAGCAGTACTTC. This translates into CASALGKGAYEQYF.

This clonotype was detected only a few times. This chain links TRBV20-1 with TRBJ2-7, with unresolved D. The germline V gene has CDR1 DFQATT and CDR2 SNEGSKA (reference sequence). Deletions cut 0 bases from V and 3 bases from J, with 3 bases between. The CDR3 contains 11 residues. In nucleotides, the CDR3 is TGCAGTGCTAGAGAGGGCTACGAGCAGTACTTC. This sequence encodes CSAREGYEQYF.

This clonotype has more than one count but fewer than ten. The CDR3 spells CASIGTGRNTEAFF. The CDR3, as DNA: TGTGCCAGCATAGGTACAGGGCGAAACACTGAAGCTTTCTTT. The chain combines TRBV6-1 with TRBJ1-1; tentatively, D is TRBD1 (6 bases). The CDR3 has 14 amino acids. Trimming took off 7 bases at V and 2 bases at J, with 14 bases between the two ends. Germline V gives CDR1 MNHNS, CDR2 SASEGT.

This chain uses TRBV6-2 or TRBV6-3 with TRBJ1-1, with D possibly being TRBD1 (5 bases). The germline V gene encodes CDR1 MNHEY and CDR2 SVGEGT. V was trimmed by 2 bases and J by 2 bases, leaving 9 bases between them. This CDR3 spans 14 amino acids. DNA for the CDR3: TGTGCCAGCAGTTACCTCGGGGGTAACACTGAAGCTTTCTTT. Protein product: CASSYLGGNTEAFF.

V usage is TRBV5-1 and J usage is TRBJ2-5; D is perhaps TRBD1 (5 bases). The CDR3 covers 15 residues. Trimming took 5 bases from V and 2 from J, leaving 16 bases between them. CDR1 and CDR2 from the germline V gene are SGHRS and YFSETQ. This CDR3 reads CASSRWAGRQETQYF. CDR3 in DNA: TGCGCCAGCAGTCGTTGGGCAGGGCGACAAGAGACCCAGTACTTC.

This clonotype occurred a few times. The chain uses TRBV27 and TRBJ2-7; 7 nucleotides align to TRBD2. Trimming at V came to 3 bases and at J to 0 bases, leaving 5 bases not matched to a gene. Germline CDR1 MNHEY, CDR2 SMNVEV (reference sequence). The CDR3 sequence is 15 residues long. CDR3 sequence reads: CASSFRGESSYEQYF. The CDR3 bases are TGTGCCAGCAGTTTCCGGGGGGAGAGCTCCTACGAGCAGTACTTC.

The genes are TRBV5-1 and TRBJ1-2; the D is unclear. CDR3 length: 13 residues. V gave up 4 bases and J gave up 8 bases, with 15 bases separating them. Germline CDR1 reads SGHRS; CDR2 reads YFSETQ. This CDR3 is CASSPGSRGGYTF. CDR3 nucleotide sequence: TGCGCCAGCAGCCCCGGGTCTAGAGGCGGCTACACCTTC.